This T cell receptor (beta chain) was recorded in a study of CD8 T cells in ankylosing spondylitis. Whole-study findings and limits: Typical of ankylosing spondylitis blood, it appeared, was a TCR beta motif of 7 or 8 highly homologous variants. There were earlier reports of some motif variants in reactive arthritis synovial fluid and blood. Matched synovial fluid from ankylosing spondylitis patients was reported to be enriched for disease-linked clones.

Germline assignment: CDR1 DFQATT and CDR2 SNEGSKA (reference sequence). The CDR3 spans 14 residues. The V and J ends lost 5 bases and 0 bases, in that order; junction bases with no gene match: 7. This clonotype came up many times. No antigen is known for it. Quantitative 5'-RACE with molecular barcodes produced the TCR beta libraries. TCRdb recomputed calls from the 5' RACE reads with MiXCR, one row per CDR3 protein. Of roughly 220,000 distinct CDR3 sequences listed, 10% are singletons. The clonotype was recovered from a male donor with ankylosing spondylitis or in good health (not recorded which). V usage is TRBV20-1 and J usage is TRBJ2-7; TRBD2 matches 7 bases. The source material was blood, either unsorted or a sorted T cell fraction (not recorded which). CDR3 coding DNA: TGCAGTGCTCAGACTAGCCCTAGCTCCTACGAGCAGTACTTC. Its translation: CSAQTSPSSYEQYF.